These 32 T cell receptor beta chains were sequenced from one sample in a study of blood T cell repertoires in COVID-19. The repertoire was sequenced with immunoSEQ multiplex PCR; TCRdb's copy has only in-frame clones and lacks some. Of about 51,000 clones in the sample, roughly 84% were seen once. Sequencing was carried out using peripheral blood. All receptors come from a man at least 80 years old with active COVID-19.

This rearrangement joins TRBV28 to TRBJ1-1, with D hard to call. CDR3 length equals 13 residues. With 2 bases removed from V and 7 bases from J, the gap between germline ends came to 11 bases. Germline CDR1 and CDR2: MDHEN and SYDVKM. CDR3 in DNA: TGTGCCAGCAGTTTAGAGGTCGGTCGTGAAGCTTTCTTT. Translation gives CASSLEVGREAFF.

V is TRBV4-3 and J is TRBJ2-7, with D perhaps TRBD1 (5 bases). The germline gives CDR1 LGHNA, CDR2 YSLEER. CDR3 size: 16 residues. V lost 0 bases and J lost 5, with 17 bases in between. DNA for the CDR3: TGCGCCAGCAGCCAAGATAACCTCAGGGAAGGGGACGAGCAGTACTTC. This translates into CASSQDNLREGDEQYF.

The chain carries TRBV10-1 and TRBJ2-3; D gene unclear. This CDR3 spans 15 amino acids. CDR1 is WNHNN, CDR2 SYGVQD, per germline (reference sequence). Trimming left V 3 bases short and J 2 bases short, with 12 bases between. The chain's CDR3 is CASSERQSNTDTQYF. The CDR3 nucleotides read TGCGCCAGCAGTGAACGCCAGTCCAACACAGATACGCAGTATTTT.

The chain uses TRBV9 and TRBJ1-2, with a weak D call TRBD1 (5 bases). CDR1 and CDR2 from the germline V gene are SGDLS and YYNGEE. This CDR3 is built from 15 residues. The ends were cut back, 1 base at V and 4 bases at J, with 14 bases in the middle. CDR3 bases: TGTGCCAGCAGCGTAACCCAGGGAGGCGGCTATGGCTACACCTTC. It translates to CASSVTQGGGYGYTF.

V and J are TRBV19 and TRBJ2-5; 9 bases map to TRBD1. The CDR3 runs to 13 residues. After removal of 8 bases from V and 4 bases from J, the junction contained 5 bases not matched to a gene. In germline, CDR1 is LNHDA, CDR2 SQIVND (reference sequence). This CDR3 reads CASGQGRGETQYF. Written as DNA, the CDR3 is TGTGCCAGTGGACAGGGGCGTGGAGAGACCCAGTACTTC.

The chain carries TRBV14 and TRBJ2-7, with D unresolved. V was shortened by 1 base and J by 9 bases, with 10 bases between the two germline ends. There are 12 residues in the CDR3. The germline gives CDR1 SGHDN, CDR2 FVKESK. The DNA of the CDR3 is TGTGCCAGCAGCCAAGGAGGCCCCTGGCAGTACTTC. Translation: CASSQGGPWQYF.

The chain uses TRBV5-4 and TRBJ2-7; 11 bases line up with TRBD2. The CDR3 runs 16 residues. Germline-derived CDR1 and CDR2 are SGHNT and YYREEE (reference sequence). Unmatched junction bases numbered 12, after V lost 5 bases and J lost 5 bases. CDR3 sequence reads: CASRPAVSGRADEQYF. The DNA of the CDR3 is TGTGCCAGCAGACCGGCCGTTAGCGGGAGGGCCGACGAGCAGTACTTC.

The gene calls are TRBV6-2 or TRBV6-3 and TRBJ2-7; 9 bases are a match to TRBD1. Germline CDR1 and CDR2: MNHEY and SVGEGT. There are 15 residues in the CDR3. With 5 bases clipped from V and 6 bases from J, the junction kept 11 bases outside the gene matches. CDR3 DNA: TGTGCCAGCAGTGGACCGGGACAGGGCGACTCCGAGCAGTACTTC. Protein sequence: CASSGPGQGDSEQYF.

CDR3 loop: CASSVQGNYGYTF. CDR3 DNA: TGTGCCAGCAGTGTACAGGGGAACTATGGCTACACCTTC. The J gene is TRBJ1-2, the V gene TRBV9; 7 nucleotides agree with TRBD1. After removal of 5 bases from V and 2 bases from J, the junction contained 3 bases not matched to a gene. The CDR3 runs 13 residues. Per the germline V gene, CDR1 is SGDLS and CDR2 is YYNGEE.

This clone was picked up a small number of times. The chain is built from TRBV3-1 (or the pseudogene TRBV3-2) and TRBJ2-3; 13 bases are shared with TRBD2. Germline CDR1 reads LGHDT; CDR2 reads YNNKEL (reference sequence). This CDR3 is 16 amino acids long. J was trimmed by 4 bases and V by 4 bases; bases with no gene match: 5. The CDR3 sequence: CASSRTSGSGADTQYF. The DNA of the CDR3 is TGTGCCAGCAGCCGGACTAGCGGGAGCGGGGCAGATACGCAGTATTTT.

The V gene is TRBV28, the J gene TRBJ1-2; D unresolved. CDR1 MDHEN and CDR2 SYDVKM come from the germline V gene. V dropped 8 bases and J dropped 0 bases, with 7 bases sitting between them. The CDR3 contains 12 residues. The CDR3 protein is CASGEANYGYTF. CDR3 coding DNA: TGTGCCAGCGGGGAGGCTAACTATGGCTACACCTTC.

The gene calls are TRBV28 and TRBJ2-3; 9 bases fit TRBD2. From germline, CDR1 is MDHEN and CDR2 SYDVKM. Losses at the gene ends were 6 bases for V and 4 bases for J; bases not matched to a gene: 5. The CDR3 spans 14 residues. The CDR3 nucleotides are TGTGCCAGCAGGCTTAGCGGGAGTTCAGATACGCAGTATTTT. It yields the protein CASRLSGSSDTQYF.

The CDR3 loop is CASSKIVASSSYNEQFF. CDR3 sequence (DNA): TGTGCCAGCAGTAAAATTGTAGCGTCAAGCTCCTACAATGAGCAGTTCTTC. The V and J genes are TRBV7-9 and TRBJ2-1; D is perhaps TRBD2 (5 bases). V was clipped by 6 bases and J by 0 bases, with 18 bases between them. Germline CDR1 and CDR2: SEHNR and FQNEAQ (reference sequence). The CDR3 consists of 17 residues.

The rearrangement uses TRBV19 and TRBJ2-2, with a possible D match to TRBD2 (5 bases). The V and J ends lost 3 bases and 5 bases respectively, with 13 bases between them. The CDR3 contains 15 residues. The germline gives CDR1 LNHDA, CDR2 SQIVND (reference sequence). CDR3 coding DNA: TGTGCCAGTAGTATGTGGGGTGGGGAGACCGGGGAGCTGTTTTTT. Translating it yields CASSMWGGETGELFF.

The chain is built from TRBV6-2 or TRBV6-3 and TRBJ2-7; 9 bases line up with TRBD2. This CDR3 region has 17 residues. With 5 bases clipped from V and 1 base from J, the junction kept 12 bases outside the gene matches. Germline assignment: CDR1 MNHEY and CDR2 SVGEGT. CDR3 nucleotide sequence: TGTGCCAGCAGTCGCGACCATCTAGCGGGACGATCCTACGAGCAGTACTTC. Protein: CASSRDHLAGRSYEQYF.

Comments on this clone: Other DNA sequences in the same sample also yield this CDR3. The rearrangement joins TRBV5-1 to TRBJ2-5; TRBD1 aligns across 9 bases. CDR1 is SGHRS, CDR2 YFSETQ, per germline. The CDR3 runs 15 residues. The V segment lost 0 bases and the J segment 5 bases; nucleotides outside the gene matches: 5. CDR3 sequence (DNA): TGCGCCAGCAGCTTGGGGGGACAGGGCTCGGAGACCCAGTACTTC. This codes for CASSLGGQGSETQYF.

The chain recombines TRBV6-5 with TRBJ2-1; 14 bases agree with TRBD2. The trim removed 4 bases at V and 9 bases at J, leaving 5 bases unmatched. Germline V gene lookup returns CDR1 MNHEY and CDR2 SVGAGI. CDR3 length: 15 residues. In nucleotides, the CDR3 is TGTGCCAGCAGTTTGGGGACTAGCGGGAGTGGTGAGCAGTTCTTC. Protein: CASSLGTSGSGEQFF.

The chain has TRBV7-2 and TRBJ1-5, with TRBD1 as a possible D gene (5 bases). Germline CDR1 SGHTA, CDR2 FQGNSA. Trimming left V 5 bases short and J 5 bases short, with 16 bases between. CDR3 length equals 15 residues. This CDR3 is CASSRKGGEDQPQHF. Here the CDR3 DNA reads TGTGCCAGCAGCAGAAAGGGAGGGGAGGATCAGCCCCAGCATTTT. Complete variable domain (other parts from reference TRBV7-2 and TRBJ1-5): GAGVSQSPSNKVTEKGKDVELRCDPISGHTALYWYRQSLGQGLEFLIYFQGNSAPDKSGLPSDRFSAERTGGSVSTLTIQRTQQEDSAVYLCASSRKGGEDQPQHFGDGTRLSIL.

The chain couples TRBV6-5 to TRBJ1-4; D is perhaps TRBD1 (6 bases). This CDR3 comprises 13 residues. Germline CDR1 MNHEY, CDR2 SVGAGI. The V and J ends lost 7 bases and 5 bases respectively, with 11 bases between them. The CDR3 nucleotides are TGTGCCAGCATGGTGGGGGCAAATGAAAAACTGTTTTTT. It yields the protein CASMVGANEKLFF.

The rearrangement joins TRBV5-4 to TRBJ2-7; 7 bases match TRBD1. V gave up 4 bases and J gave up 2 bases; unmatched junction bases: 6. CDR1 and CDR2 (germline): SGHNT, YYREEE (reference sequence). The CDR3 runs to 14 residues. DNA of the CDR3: TGTGCCAGCAGCCTAAGGGACAGAGCCTACGAGCAGTACTTC. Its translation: CASSLRDRAYEQYF. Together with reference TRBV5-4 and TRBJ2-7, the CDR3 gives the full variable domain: ETGVTQSPTHLIKTRGQQVTLRCSSQSGHNTVSWYQQALGQGPQFIFQYYREEENGRGNFPPRFSGLQFPNYSSELNVNALELDDSALYLCASSLRDRAYEQYFGPGTRLTVT.

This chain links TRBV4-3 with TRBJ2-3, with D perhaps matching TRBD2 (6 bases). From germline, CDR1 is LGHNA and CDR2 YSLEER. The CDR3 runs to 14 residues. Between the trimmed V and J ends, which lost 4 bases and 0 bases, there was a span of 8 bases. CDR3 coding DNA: TGCGCCAGCAGCCCTACTAGCAGCACAGATACGCAGTATTTT. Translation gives CASSPTSSTDTQYF.

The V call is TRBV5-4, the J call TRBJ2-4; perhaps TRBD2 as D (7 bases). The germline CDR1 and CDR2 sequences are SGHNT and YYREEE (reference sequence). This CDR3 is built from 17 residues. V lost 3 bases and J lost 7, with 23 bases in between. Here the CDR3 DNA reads TGTGCCAGCAGCTCCCTAGGGGGGGGCGCGACGGGGAACATTCAGTACTTC. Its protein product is CASSSLGGGATGNIQYF.

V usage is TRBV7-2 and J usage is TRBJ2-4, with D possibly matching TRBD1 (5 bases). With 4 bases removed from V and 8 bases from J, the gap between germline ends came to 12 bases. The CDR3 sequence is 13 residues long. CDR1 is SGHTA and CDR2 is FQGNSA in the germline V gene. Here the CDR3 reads CASSSGFSDIQYF. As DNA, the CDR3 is TGTGCCAGCAGCTCAGGGTTTTCGGACATTCAGTACTTC.

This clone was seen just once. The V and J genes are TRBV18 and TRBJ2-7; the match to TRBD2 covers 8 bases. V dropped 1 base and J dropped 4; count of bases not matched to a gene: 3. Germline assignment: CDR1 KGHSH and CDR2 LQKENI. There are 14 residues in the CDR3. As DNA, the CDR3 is TGTGCCAGCTCACCACGGGGACTAGAGTACGAGCAGTACTTC. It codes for CASSPRGLEYEQYF.

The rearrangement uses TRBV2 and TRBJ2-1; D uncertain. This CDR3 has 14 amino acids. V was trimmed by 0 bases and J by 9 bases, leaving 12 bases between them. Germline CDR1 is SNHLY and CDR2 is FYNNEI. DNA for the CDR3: TGTGCCAGCAGTGAAGCGCTTGGTAGCTCTGAGCAGTTCTTC. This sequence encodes CASSEALGSSEQFF. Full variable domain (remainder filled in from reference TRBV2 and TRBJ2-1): EPEVTQTPSHQVTQMGQEVILRCVPISNHLYFYWYRQILGQKVEFLVSFYNNEISEKSEIFDDQFSVERPDGSNFTLKIRSTKLEDSAMYFCASSEALGSSEQFFGPGTRLTVL.

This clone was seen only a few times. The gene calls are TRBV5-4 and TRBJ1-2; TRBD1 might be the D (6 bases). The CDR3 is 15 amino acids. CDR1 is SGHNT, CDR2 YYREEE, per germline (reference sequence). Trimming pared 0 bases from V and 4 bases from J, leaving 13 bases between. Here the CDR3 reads CASSLAGQIPYGYTF. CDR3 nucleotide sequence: TGTGCCAGCAGCTTGGCCGGACAGATTCCCTATGGCTACACCTTC.

CDR3 bases: TGTGCCAGCAGCTCCGGCTTAATGGAGGGGCTCAGGGCAGATACGCAGTATTTT. Translating it yields CASSSGLMEGLRADTQYF. The rearrangement links TRBV9 to TRBJ2-3; D possibly corresponds to TRBD2 (6 bases). The V end lost 4 bases, the J end lost 4 bases, and 25 bases lay between the germline ends. Germline V CDR1 and CDR2: SGDLS, YYNGEE. The CDR3 loop spans 18 amino acids.

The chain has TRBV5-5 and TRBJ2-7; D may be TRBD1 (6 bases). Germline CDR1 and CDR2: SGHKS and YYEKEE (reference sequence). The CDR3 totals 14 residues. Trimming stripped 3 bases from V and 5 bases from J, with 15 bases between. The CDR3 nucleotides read TGTGCCAGCAGCTCGATAGGACAGTCCCACGAGCAGTACTTC. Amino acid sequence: CASSSIGQSHEQYF.

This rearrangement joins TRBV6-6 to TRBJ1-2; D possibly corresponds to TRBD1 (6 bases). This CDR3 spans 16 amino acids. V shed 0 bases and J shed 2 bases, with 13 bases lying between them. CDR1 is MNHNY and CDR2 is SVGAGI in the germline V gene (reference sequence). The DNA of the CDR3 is TGTGCCAGCAGTTACTCTAAGGACAGCCGGAACTATGGCTACACCTTC. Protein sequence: CASSYSKDSRNYGYTF.

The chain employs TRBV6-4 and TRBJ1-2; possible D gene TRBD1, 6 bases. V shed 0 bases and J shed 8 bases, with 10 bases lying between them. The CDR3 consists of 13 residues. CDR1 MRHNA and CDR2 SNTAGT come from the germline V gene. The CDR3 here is CASSDSGRGGYTF. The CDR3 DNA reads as TGTGCCAGCAGTGACTCAGGCAGGGGAGGCTACACCTTC.

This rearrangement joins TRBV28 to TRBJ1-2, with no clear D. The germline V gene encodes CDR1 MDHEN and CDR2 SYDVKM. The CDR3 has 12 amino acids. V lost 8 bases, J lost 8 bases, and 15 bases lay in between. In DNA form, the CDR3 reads TGTGCCAGCCTTTCCGGAGGGAGCGGCTACACCTTC. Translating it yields CASLSGGSGYTF.

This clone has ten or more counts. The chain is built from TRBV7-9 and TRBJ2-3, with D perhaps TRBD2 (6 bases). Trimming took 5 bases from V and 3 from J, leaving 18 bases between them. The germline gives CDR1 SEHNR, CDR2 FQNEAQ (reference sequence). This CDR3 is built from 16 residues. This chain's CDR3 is CASSPEGVADTDTQYF. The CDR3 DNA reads TGTGCCAGCAGCCCGGAAGGGGTAGCGGATACAGATACGCAGTATTTT. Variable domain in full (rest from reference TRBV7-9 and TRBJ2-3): DTGVSQNPRHKITKRGQNVTFRCDPISEHNRLYWYRQTLGQGPEFLTYFQNEAQLEKSRLLSDRFSAERPKGSFSTLEIQRTEQGDSAMYLCASSPEGVADTDTQYFGPGTRLTVL.